The 23 T cell receptor beta chains below come from one sample, sequenced in a study of blood T cell repertoires in COVID-19. Sequenced by immunoSEQ multiplex PCR; TCRdb stores in-frame clones only, minus some. The data hold 90,000 to 100,000 clones, with approximately 90% observed a single time. Sequencing was done on a sample of peripheral blood. The source of these receptors is a woman aged 55-69 years with COVID-19, enrolled during active disease.

This clone was detected a few times. The rearrangement joins TRBV7-2 to TRBJ2-2, with D perhaps TRBD1 (6 bases). V was trimmed by 1 base and J by 4 bases, leaving 10 bases between them. Looked up from germline, CDR1 is SGHTA and CDR2 is FQGNSA. The CDR3 extends over 15 amino acids. The CDR3 protein is CASSLGTGITGELFF. The CDR3 nucleotides are TGTGCCAGCAGCTTAGGCACAGGGATCACCGGGGAGCTGTTTTTT.

DNA for the CDR3: TGCAGTGCGCGTCTTTTTGGGGAGCTGTTTTTT. Its protein is CSARLFGELFF. This chain connects TRBV20-1 to TRBJ2-2; D is unclear. The CDR3 consists of 11 residues. Trimming removed 6 bases at V and 8 bases at J, with 10 bases between. Germline V gives CDR1 DFQATT, CDR2 SNEGSKA (reference sequence).

The V call is TRBV13, the J call TRBJ2-2, with D possibly being TRBD2 (6 bases). The CDR3 is made up of 14 amino acids. The ends were cut back, 4 bases at V and 3 bases at J, with 9 bases in the middle. Germline V gives CDR1 PRHDT, CDR2 FYEKMQ (reference sequence). The chain's CDR3 is CASSWGEDTGELFF. The CDR3 nucleotides are TGTGCCAGCAGCTGGGGGGAGGACACCGGGGAGCTGTTTTTT.

This chain joins TRBV6-2 or TRBV6-3 and TRBJ1-2; D may be TRBD1 (5 bases). This CDR3 has 14 residues. Trimming removed 5 bases from V and 4 bases from J, with 14 bases in between. CDR1 and CDR2 (germline): MNHEY, SVGEGT. The CDR3 DNA reads as TGTGCCAGCAGTCTGCCAGGGTCGGTCTATGGCTACACCTTC. Residues: CASSLPGSVYGYTF.

The CDR3 protein is CASSLYQGSLENGYTF. The DNA for the CDR3 is TGCGCCAGCAGCTTGTATCAGGGGTCGCTGGAAAATGGCTACACCTTC. The V and J genes are TRBV5-1 and TRBJ1-2; perhaps TRBD1 as D (6 bases). CDR1 and CDR2 (germline): SGHRS, YFSETQ. The CDR3 is 16 amino acids. The V and J ends lost 1 base and 6 bases respectively, with 19 bases between them.

J is TRBJ2-1 and V is TRBV2; D is possibly TRBD2 (6 bases). The CDR3 is made up of 14 amino acids. The V gene lost 7 bases and the J gene lost 4 bases, with 14 bases spanning the gap. Germline loops: CDR1 SNHLY, CDR2 FYNNEI. This chain's CDR3 is CASTPGLLYNEQFF. In DNA form, the CDR3 reads TGTGCCAGCACCCCGGGACTGTTATACAATGAGCAGTTCTTC. The complete variable domain, with remaining parts taken from reference TRBV2 and TRBJ2-1, reads EPEVTQTPSHQVTQMGQEVILRCVPISNHLYFYWYRQILGQKVEFLVSFYNNEISEKSEIFDDQFSVERPDGSNFTLKIRSTKLEDSAMYFCASTPGLLYNEQFFGPGTRLTVL.

The rearrangement links TRBV5-1 to TRBJ1-4; possible D gene TRBD1, 5 bases. CDR1 and CDR2 from the germline V gene are SGHRS and YFSETQ. The CDR3 runs to 15 residues. V gave up 0 bases and J gave up 8 bases, with 14 bases separating them. CDR3 in DNA: TGCGCCAGCAGCTTGGCCCGAATCGGGGGGGAAAAACTGTTTTTT. The encoded protein is CASSLARIGGEKLFF.

The V and J genes are TRBV6-5 and TRBJ1-2, with TRBD1 matching over 10 bases. This CDR3 spans 16 amino acids. V dropped 2 bases and J dropped 4; count of bases not matched to a gene: 7. CDR1 and CDR2 (germline): MNHEY, SVGAGI. The CDR3 loop is CASSYAGTGVLYGYTF. The CDR3 DNA reads TGTGCCAGCAGTTACGCAGGGACAGGGGTTCTCTATGGCTACACCTTC.

CDR3 bases: TGTGCCAGTGCAGGGGGCGCGTACGGCGGGGAGCTGTTTTTT. Encoded protein: CASAGGAYGGELFF. V usage is TRBV25-1 and J usage is TRBJ2-2; 8 bases are a match to TRBD1. The CDR3 has 14 residues. V was pared by 9 bases and J by 7 bases, with 10 bases of the junction left unmatched. Germline CDR1 is MGHDK and CDR2 is SYGVNS.

J is TRBJ2-3 and V is TRBV24-1; unclear D gene. The V and J ends lost 3 bases and 7 bases respectively, with 13 bases between them. Germline V CDR1 and CDR2: KGHDR, SFDVKD. The CDR3 covers 14 residues. CDR3 region: CATSDPRGANTQYF. CDR3 nucleotides: TGTGCCACCAGTGATCCGAGAGGAGCCAATACGCAGTATTTT.

This rearrangement joins TRBV28 to TRBJ2-7; TRBD1 matches at 9 bases. Unmatched junction bases numbered 10, after V lost 4 bases and J lost 6 bases. Looked up from germline, CDR1 is MDHEN and CDR2 is SYDVKM. The CDR3 is 15 residues long. Here the CDR3 reads CASSSVGQGEAEQYF. The CDR3 nucleotides read TGTGCCAGCAGTTCCGTGGGACAGGGAGAGGCCGAGCAGTACTTC.

The chain joins TRBV10-2 to TRBJ1-2; 7 bases are shared with TRBD1. Trimming removed 8 bases from V and 2 bases from J; junction bases left unmatched: 2. Germline V CDR1 and CDR2: WSHSY, SAAADI. The CDR3 runs to 12 residues. The CDR3 DNA is TGCGCCAGCTGGGGACAGAACTATGGCTACACCTTC. Translating gives CASWGQNYGYTF.

This clone is labeled as medium-sized (0.01 to 0.1%). CDR3 DNA: TGTGCCAGCAGCAAAGCTGGTACCAGGCCCCATGTCAATCAGCCCCAGCATTTT. Protein: CASSKAGTRPHVNQPQHF. V and J are TRBV21-1 and TRBJ1-5; TRBD1 was called by the table and not checked on the DNA. TRBV21-1 is an annotated pseudogene. The CDR3 runs to 18 residues.

The genes are TRBV6-4 and TRBJ1-2; weak D call: TRBD1 (6 bases). V lost 5 bases to trimming and J lost 7 bases, with 14 bases between them. Germline-derived CDR1 and CDR2 are MRHNA and SNTAGT. The CDR3 contains 13 residues. Written as DNA, the CDR3 is TGTGCCAGCAGTTCCACAGGGAGGGCTGGCTACACCTTC. Translated, it gives CASSSTGRAGYTF.

In nucleotides, the CDR3 is TGTGCCAGTAGTAGGGGTGGGAGTCAAACCTACGAGCAGTACTTC. Amino acids: CASSRGGSQTYEQYF. The genes are TRBV19 and TRBJ2-7; weak D call: TRBD2 (5 bases). This CDR3 contains 15 residues. Germline V CDR1 and CDR2: LNHDA, SQIVND (reference sequence). V was clipped by 4 bases and J by 2 bases, with 15 bases between them.

This clone came up a few times. The genes are TRBV4-3 and TRBJ2-5; 7 bases fit TRBD1. CDR3 size: 16 residues. Germline-derived CDR1 and CDR2 are LGHNA and YSLEER. Losses at the gene ends were 4 bases for V and 4 bases for J; bases not matched to a gene: 12. The CDR3 is CASSPRQGRVAETQYF. The DNA for the CDR3 is TGCGCCAGCAGCCCACGACAGGGAAGAGTTGCAGAGACCCAGTACTTC.

This clone occurred once. V is TRBV28 and J is TRBJ2-7; 9 bases agree with TRBD2. Losses at the gene ends were 2 bases for V and 6 bases for J; bases not matched to a gene: 2. The CDR3 runs 13 residues. Germline CDR1 MDHEN, CDR2 SYDVKM. This chain's CDR3 is CASSLAGGREQYF. CDR3 nucleotide sequence: TGTGCCAGCAGTTTAGCGGGGGGGCGCGAGCAGTACTTC.

This chain links TRBV29-1 with TRBJ2-7; D possibly corresponds to TRBD1 (5 bases). The CDR3 runs 16 residues. CDR1 is SQVTM and CDR2 is ANQGSEA in the germline V gene. Trimming took off 2 bases at V and 3 bases at J, with 20 bases between the two ends. CDR3 loop: CSVELPSGQKSYEQYF. The DNA for the CDR3 is TGCAGCGTTGAACTGCCCTCCGGACAAAAAAGCTACGAGCAGTACTTC.

This sequence joins TRBV6-5 and TRBJ1-1, with D tentatively TRBD1 (5 bases). V was pared by 7 bases and J by 0 bases, with 9 bases between. Germline assignment: CDR1 MNHEY and CDR2 SVGAGI. The CDR3 spans 13 residues. CDR3 DNA sequence: TGTGCCAGCATGGTCAGGGTGAACACTGAAGCTTTCTTT. The encoded protein is CASMVRVNTEAFF.

The genes are TRBV7-2 and TRBJ2-5; D remains ambiguous. V lost 1 base, J lost 0 bases, and 6 bases lay in between. CDR1 and CDR2 from the germline V gene are SGHTA and FQGNSA. This CDR3 has 14 residues. DNA for the CDR3: TGTGCCAGCAGCTTAGGGAGAAACCAAGAGACCCAGTACTTC. Residues: CASSLGRNQETQYF.

The chain carries TRBV6-5 and TRBJ2-7, with a tentative D call TRBD1 (6 bases). Per the germline V gene, CDR1 is MNHEY and CDR2 is SVGAGI. The CDR3 runs 14 residues. The V and J ends lost 0 bases and 5 bases respectively, with 11 bases between them. CDR3: CASSYSVRGNEQYF. CDR3 DNA sequence: TGTGCCAGCAGTTACTCGGTCAGGGGAAACGAGCAGTACTTC.

This sequence joins TRBV5-1 and TRBJ2-3; perhaps TRBD2 as D (5 bases). Looked up from germline, CDR1 is SGHRS and CDR2 is YFSETQ. This CDR3 is built from 13 residues. Trimming took 4 bases from V and 1 from J, leaving 7 bases between them. DNA of the CDR3: TGCGCCAGCAGCCATAGCGGCACAGATACGCAGTATTTT. Translating gives CASSHSGTDTQYF.

The rearrangement links TRBV27 to TRBJ2-5; 9 bases are shared with TRBD2. Trimming at V came to 0 bases and at J to 2 bases, leaving 4 bases not matched to a gene. The CDR3 has 16 amino acids. Germline CDR1 reads MNHEY; CDR2 reads SMNVEV (reference sequence). The CDR3 bases are TGTGCCAGCAGTTTATCGGGACTAGCTCTGCAAGAGACCCAGTACTTC. Protein: CASSLSGLALQETQYF.